This T cell receptor (beta chain) was sequenced for a study of regulatory T cells in long-lasting Graves disease. The V and J ends lost 4 bases and 6 bases respectively, with 13 bases between them. Germline V gene lookup returns CDR1 MNHEY and CDR2 SMNVEV (reference sequence). CDR3 length: 14 amino acids. Building the TCR beta libraries relied on iRepertoire HTBI primers, and CDR3 regions underwent Arm-PCR. TCRdb called the multiplex PCR reads again in MiXCR, with one record for every CDR3 protein. The sample yields 300,000 to 400,000 distinct CDR3 sequences, around 17% seen once. Time point of the sample: newly diagnosed GD, antithyroid drugs for less than 3 months. The TCR library was made from RNA that had been extracted from PBMCs in TRIzol. This clonotype was observed many times. What it binds is not known. Findings and limits, study-wide: Clonotypes that were public and shared totalled approximately 2,800 in persistent patients versus 850 to 1,000 in new patients.

These data also featured in a second study, about T cells in Graves' hyperthyroidism and ophthalmopathy. This second study notes: When the TCR CDR3 underwent first-round RT-PCR, the HTBI primer set was used. Blood shared most expanded thyroid clonotypes above 0.001.

The sequencing used peripheral blood mononuclear cells (PBMCs), collected at new diagnosis, from a patient treated with antithyroid drugs. The sequence was collected from a man aged 35-49 years with Graves disease. J is TRBJ2-4 and V is TRBV27; tentative D call: TRBD1 (5 bases). DNA of the CDR3: TGTGCCAGCAGTTCGTCAGGGCTAGGAAACATTCAGTACTTC. The encoded protein is CASSSSGLGNIQYF.